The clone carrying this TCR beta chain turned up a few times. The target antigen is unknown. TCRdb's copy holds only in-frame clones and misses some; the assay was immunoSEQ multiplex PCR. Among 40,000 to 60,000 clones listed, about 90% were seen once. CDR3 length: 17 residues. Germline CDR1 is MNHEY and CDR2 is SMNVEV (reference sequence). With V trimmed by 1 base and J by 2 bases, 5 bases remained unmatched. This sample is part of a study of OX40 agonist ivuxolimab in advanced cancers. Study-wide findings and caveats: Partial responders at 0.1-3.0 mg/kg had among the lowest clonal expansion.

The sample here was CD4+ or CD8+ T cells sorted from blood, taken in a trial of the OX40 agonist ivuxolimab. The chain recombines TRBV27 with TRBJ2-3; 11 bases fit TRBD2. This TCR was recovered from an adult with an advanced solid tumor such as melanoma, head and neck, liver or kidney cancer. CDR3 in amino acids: CASSLLASGGNTDTQYF. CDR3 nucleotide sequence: TGTGCCAGCAGTTTATTGGCTAGCGGGGGGAACACAGATACGCAGTATTTT.